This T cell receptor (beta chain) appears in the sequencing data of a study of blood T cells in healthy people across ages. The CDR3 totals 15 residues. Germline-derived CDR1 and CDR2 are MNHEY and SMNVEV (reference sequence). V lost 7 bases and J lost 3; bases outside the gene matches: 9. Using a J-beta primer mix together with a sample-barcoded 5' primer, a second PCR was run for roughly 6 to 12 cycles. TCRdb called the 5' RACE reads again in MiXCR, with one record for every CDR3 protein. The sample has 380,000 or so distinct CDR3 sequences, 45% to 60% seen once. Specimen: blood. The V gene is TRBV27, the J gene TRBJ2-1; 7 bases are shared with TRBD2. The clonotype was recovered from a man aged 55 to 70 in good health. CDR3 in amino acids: CASMRSGEIYNEQFF. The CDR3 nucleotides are TGTGCCAGCATGAGGAGCGGGGAAATCTACAATGAGCAGTTCTTC.